This is a list of T cell receptor beta chains from one sample in a study of blood T cell repertoires in COVID-19. Clones were read by immunoSEQ multiplex PCR, and TCRdb kept only the in-frame ones, dropping some. The data show hundreds of thousands of clones, around 84% seen once. Sample: PBMCs or T cells enriched from blood (not recorded which). The receptors derive from a man younger than 40 with acute COVID-19. Each CDR3 is given with its conserved first and last residue. Fields, in order: V gene, clone size, CDR3 protein. Size values are once, few and many counts, or a class for expanded clones, and some rows have none.

V gene: TRBV3-1/TRBV3-2
clone size: .
CDR3 protein: CASSQDEGIYGYTF

V gene: TRBV6-5
clone size: .
CDR3 protein: CASSWGAGELFF

V gene: TRBV9
clone size: few
CDR3 protein: CASSVADRSEAFF

V gene: TRBV18
clone size: .
CDR3 protein: CASSPQWREKLFF

V gene: TRBV18
clone size: .
CDR3 protein: CASSPTPGDYGYTF

V gene: TRBV29-1
clone size: .
CDR3 protein: CSPRARNTEAFF

V gene: TRBV7-6
clone size: .
CDR3 protein: CASSFSGTGSGNTIYF

V gene: TRBV19
clone size: .
CDR3 protein: CASSTRTGDYGYTF

V gene: TRBV24-1
clone size: .
CDR3 protein: CATSDSRGWSGELFF

V gene: TRBV29-1
clone size: .
CDR3 protein: CSGTDETGGGTEAFF

V gene: TRBV24-1
clone size: .
CDR3 protein: CATSDFPGLAYGYTF

V gene: TRBV25-1
clone size: .
CDR3 protein: CASRAGVETQYF

V gene: TRBV25-1
clone size: .
CDR3 protein: CASRRGQARAGANVLTF

V gene: TRBV5-6
clone size: .
CDR3 protein: CASSLVASGGTGELFF

V gene: TRBV19
clone size: .
CDR3 protein: CASTGRVYNEQFF

V gene: TRBV2
clone size: .
CDR3 protein: CASKTGPGSGNTIYF

V gene: TRBV12-3/TRBV12-4
clone size: .
CDR3 protein: CASSLFSEKLFF

V gene: TRBV5-6
clone size: once
CDR3 protein: CASSLNRGLNQNQPQHF

V gene: TRBV29-1
clone size: .
CDR3 protein: CSDKLAGGPNEQFF

V gene: TRBV3-1/TRBV3-2
clone size: once
CDR3 protein: CASSQDLGGMTQYF

V gene: TRBV28
clone size: .
CDR3 protein: CASSFTTGLSTDTQYF

V gene: TRBV7-3
clone size: .
CDR3 protein: CASSLEGHFTTEAFF

V gene: TRBV9
clone size: once
CDR3 protein: CASSVAATSRNYNEQFF

V gene: TRBV5-8
clone size: .
CDR3 protein: CASSVGGRDYGYTF

V gene: TRBV7-8
clone size: few
CDR3 protein: CASSRDRAGELFF

V gene: TRBV5-1
clone size: .
CDR3 protein: CASSTKQGTNTEAFF

V gene: TRBV28
clone size: .
CDR3 protein: CASSTPQGGRETQYF

V gene: TRBV7-2
clone size: .
CDR3 protein: CASSPQGGENTIYF

V gene: TRBV28
clone size: .
CDR3 protein: CASSSTTGAEGGYTF